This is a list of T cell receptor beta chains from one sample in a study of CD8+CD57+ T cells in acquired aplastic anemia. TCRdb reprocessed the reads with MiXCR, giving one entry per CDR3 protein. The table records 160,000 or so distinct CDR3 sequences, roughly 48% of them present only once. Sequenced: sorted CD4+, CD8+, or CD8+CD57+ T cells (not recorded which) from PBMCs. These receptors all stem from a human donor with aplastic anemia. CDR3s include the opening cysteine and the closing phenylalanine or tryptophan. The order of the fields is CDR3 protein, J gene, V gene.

CDR3 protein: CASSSRNSGANVLTF; J gene: TRBJ2-6; V gene: TRBV12-3/TRBV12-4
CDR3 protein: CASSESQGINTEAFF; J gene: TRBJ1-1; V gene: TRBV25-1
CDR3 protein: CASSSGPRGTRGNQPQHF; J gene: TRBJ1-5; V gene: TRBV5-1
CDR3 protein: CSASPGVGDTEAFF; J gene: TRBJ1-1; V gene: TRBV20-1
CDR3 protein: CASSSSGGGDTQYF; J gene: TRBJ2-3; V gene: TRBV7-6
CDR3 protein: CASSGQGAFEQYF; J gene: TRBJ2-7; V gene: TRBV12-3/TRBV12-4
CDR3 protein: CASRPGTVNWETQYF; J gene: TRBJ2-5; V gene: TRBV25-1
CDR3 protein: CASSRSKPETQYF; J gene: TRBJ2-5; V gene: TRBV2
CDR3 protein: CASSEVAGGASNQPQHF; J gene: TRBJ1-5; V gene: TRBV6-1
CDR3 protein: CATSRERGNYGYTF; J gene: TRBJ1-2; V gene: TRBV15
CDR3 protein: CASSSDRGFEKLFF; J gene: TRBJ1-4; V gene: TRBV10-1
CDR3 protein: CASSPTELSVAGNEQYF; J gene: TRBJ2-7; V gene: TRBV18
CDR3 protein: CASSLAGGSGNTTYF; J gene: TRBJ1-3; V gene: TRBV9
CDR3 protein: CSVRTRHNEQFF; J gene: TRBJ2-1; V gene: TRBV29-1
CDR3 protein: CASRLAGTETQYF; J gene: TRBJ2-5; V gene: TRBV7-9
CDR3 protein: CASNPGRGNAHNTEAFF; J gene: TRBJ1-1; V gene: TRBV7-9
CDR3 protein: CASSMIVRAQPQHF; J gene: TRBJ1-5; V gene: TRBV19
CDR3 protein: CASSWQGGSAYTF; J gene: TRBJ1-2; V gene: TRBV2
CDR3 protein: CATSRDRGIGETQYF; J gene: TRBJ2-5; V gene: TRBV15
CDR3 protein: CASSLKSLAEQYF; J gene: TRBJ2-7; V gene: TRBV12-3/TRBV12-4
CDR3 protein: CSVRIGELFF; J gene: TRBJ2-2; V gene: TRBV29-1
CDR3 protein: CSVQQGRYEQYF; J gene: TRBJ2-7; V gene: TRBV29-1
CDR3 protein: CSADRGSSYEQYF; J gene: TRBJ2-7; V gene: TRBV20-1
CDR3 protein: CASSIAEYGYTF; J gene: TRBJ1-2; V gene: TRBV19
CDR3 protein: CATSDLTETQYF; J gene: TRBJ2-5; V gene: TRBV24-1
CDR3 protein: CASSSRTSGSVDTQYF; J gene: TRBJ2-3; V gene: TRBV11-2
CDR3 protein: CASRTNGGAFF; J gene: TRBJ1-1; V gene: TRBV19
CDR3 protein: CASSSGPFGQGAEQYF; J gene: TRBJ2-7; V gene: TRBV7-6
CDR3 protein: CASSQSSAALSNTIYF; J gene: TRBJ1-3; V gene: TRBV4-3
CDR3 protein: CASSMVIQETQYF; J gene: TRBJ2-5; V gene: TRBV19
CDR3 protein: CASRDSGRGTGELFF; J gene: TRBJ2-2; V gene: TRBV28
CDR3 protein: CASSLGAGGQVEQFF; J gene: TRBJ2-1; V gene: TRBV7-6
CDR3 protein: CASSFSRSNNSPLHF; J gene: TRBJ1-6; V gene: TRBV27
CDR3 protein: CASGETGWGTQETQYF; J gene: TRBJ2-5; V gene: TRBV2
CDR3 protein: CASTNRGPPNTEAFF; J gene: TRBJ1-1; V gene: TRBV19
CDR3 protein: CAISASLSRGMAGNTIYF; J gene: TRBJ1-3; V gene: TRBV10-3
CDR3 protein: CASSLENLGKAEAFF; J gene: TRBJ1-1; V gene: TRBV7-2
CDR3 protein: CSVDMRGVHNEQFF; J gene: TRBJ2-1; V gene: TRBV29-1
CDR3 protein: CASSLIQGAEKLFF; J gene: TRBJ1-4; V gene: TRBV7-9
CDR3 protein: CASSIGQGRAYEQYF; J gene: TRBJ2-7; V gene: TRBV5-4
CDR3 protein: CAISESPSSSYNEQFF; J gene: TRBJ2-1; V gene: TRBV10-3
CDR3 protein: CASSWGRIEQFF; J gene: TRBJ2-1; V gene: TRBV7-2
CDR3 protein: CASSSLRGGSDNEQFF; J gene: TRBJ2-1; V gene: TRBV7-3
CDR3 protein: CASTQNTGTGITNYGYTF; J gene: TRBJ1-2; V gene: TRBV5-1
CDR3 protein: CASSVEGAFGQPQHF; J gene: TRBJ1-5; V gene: TRBV9
CDR3 protein: CASSRASGSEDEQYF; J gene: TRBJ2-7; V gene: TRBV19
CDR3 protein: CASSSQPDTQYF; J gene: TRBJ2-3; V gene: TRBV7-9
CDR3 protein: CASSFDGPGGYTF; J gene: TRBJ1-2; V gene: TRBV7-9
CDR3 protein: CASSLGTSETTDTQYF; J gene: TRBJ2-3; V gene: TRBV27
CDR3 protein: CASSQRNTEAFF; J gene: TRBJ1-1; V gene: TRBV3-1
CDR3 protein: CSAGGLPSSYNEQFF; J gene: TRBJ2-1; V gene: TRBV20-1
CDR3 protein: CSAIRVQSFGEQYF; J gene: TRBJ2-7; V gene: TRBV20-1
CDR3 protein: CASSQVRGTEAFF; J gene: TRBJ1-1; V gene: TRBV14
CDR3 protein: CASSDRAGEGEQFF; J gene: TRBJ2-1; V gene: TRBV10-1